These T cell receptor beta chains were read from a single sample in a study of T cells expressing NK-cell markers. With the 5' RACE reads reprocessed, TCRdb shows one record per CDR3 protein and no DNA. This repertoire comprises some 150,000 distinct CDR3 sequences; its ten largest clones make up 12%. The sequencing sample was made of blood T cells: a sorted CD56 or NKG2C T cell subset, CD4+ or CD8+ T cells, or bulk PBMC T cells (not recorded which). The receptors were sampled from a man aged 18 to 30 in good health. Each CDR3 is given with its conserved first and last residue. Each record gives: V gene, J gene, CDR3 protein.

V: TRBV7-2; J: TRBJ2-3; CDR3: CASSLLTSGSTDTQYF
V: TRBV7-2; J: TRBJ2-3; CDR3: CASSFWTSTDTQYF
V: TRBV30; J: TRBJ2-1; CDR3: CAWCSGIGMDEQFF
V: TRBV5-6; J: TRBJ2-4; CDR3: CASIQEGENIQYF
V: TRBV28; J: TRBJ2-7; CDR3: CASSPPSGSYEQYF
V: TRBV6-2/TRBV6-3; J: TRBJ2-6; CDR3: CASSYSNSGANVLTF
V: TRBV7-3; J: TRBJ2-1; CDR3: CASSLGGLAYNEQFF
V: TRBV15; J: TRBJ2-7; CDR3: CATSRVPSVRFYEQYF
V: TRBV20-1; J: TRBJ1-2; CDR3: CSATPGQGGYTF
V: TRBV18; J: TRBJ2-5; CDR3: CASSLPGQGLRSSQETQYF
V: TRBV6-1; J: TRBJ2-1; CDR3: CASSVRDIGLNEQFF
V: TRBV20-1; J: TRBJ1-5; CDR3: CSALSDGSNQPQHF
V: TRBV5-8; J: TRBJ2-2; CDR3: CASSLGRERLGELFF
V: TRBV20-1; J: TRBJ1-1; CDR3: CSATSQENTEAFF
V: TRBV4-1; J: TRBJ1-2; CDR3: CASSQDWIGYTF
V: TRBV6-2/TRBV6-3; J: TRBJ2-1; CDR3: CASSYWRDIHNEQFF
V: TRBV12-3/TRBV12-4; J: TRBJ2-1; CDR3: CASSPVTSGRGGNNEQFF
V: TRBV27; J: TRBJ2-2; CDR3: CASSFLGFGNTGELFF
V: TRBV6-5; J: TRBJ1-2; CDR3: CASSYSGTGELGYTF
V: TRBV12-3/TRBV12-4; J: TRBJ2-2; CDR3: CASSPGAGGGTGELFF
V: TRBV3-1; J: TRBJ2-4; CDR3: CASTPTQLAKNIQYF
V: TRBV6-4; J: TRBJ2-3; CDR3: CASSAHTSGGADTQYF
V: TRBV10-3; J: TRBJ2-3; CDR3: CAISDPGSFGDTQYF
V: TRBV28; J: TRBJ2-7; CDR3: CASPGEVHEQYF
V: TRBV24-1; J: TRBJ1-1; CDR3: CATRAPGDEAFF
V: TRBV27; J: TRBJ2-1; CDR3: CASSLLLAGEGSYNEQFF
V: TRBV30; J: TRBJ2-2; CDR3: CASVGLAATGELFF
V: TRBV27; J: TRBJ2-2; CDR3: CASRELGDTGELFF
V: TRBV6-6; J: TRBJ2-7; CDR3: CATWGQDSYEQYF
V: TRBV19; J: TRBJ2-2; CDR3: CASMRRGTGELFF
V: TRBV12-3/TRBV12-4; J: TRBJ2-5; CDR3: CASSLLPRDRKETQYF
V: TRBV11-2; J: TRBJ2-1; CDR3: CASTPGGTYNEQFF
V: TRBV20-1; J: TRBJ2-7; CDR3: CSPSPIAGDGYEQYF
V: TRBV3-1; J: TRBJ2-1; CDR3: CASSRQERVVGNEQFF
V: TRBV11-2; J: TRBJ2-5; CDR3: CASSLEGGGGQETQYF
V: TRBV4-1; J: TRBJ1-6; CDR3: CASSQGEGTGSPLHF
V: TRBV6-4; J: TRBJ1-2; CDR3: CASSDEGRMGGYTF
V: TRBV7-8; J: TRBJ2-5; CDR3: CASSEPKGSGETQYF
V: TRBV12-3/TRBV12-4; J: TRBJ2-7; CDR3: CASSFKGYEQYF
V: TRBV28; J: TRBJ2-3; CDR3: CASGERVFTDTQYF
V: TRBV7-9; J: TRBJ1-1; CDR3: CASSPSSSVLAFF
V: TRBV14; J: TRBJ2-1; CDR3: CASSQGDYLYNEQFF
V: TRBV19; J: TRBJ2-3; CDR3: CASRENRDYGPDTQYF
V: TRBV24-1; J: TRBJ2-2; CDR3: CATSDSTRLAGAPGELFF
V: TRBV15; J: TRBJ2-3; CDR3: CATSREGRDGKADTQYF
V: TRBV4-1; J: TRBJ2-3; CDR3: CASSPVAGAKSSTDTQYF
V: TRBV5-6; J: TRBJ2-3; CDR3: CASSFPGTGGFDTQYF
V: TRBV18; J: TRBJ2-4; CDR3: CASSPSLLALAKNIQYF
V: TRBV5-1; J: TRBJ2-1; CDR3: CASSAQRGSGRNEQFF
V: TRBV5-5; J: TRBJ1-1; CDR3: CASSLEQRLMNTEAFF
V: TRBV7-2; J: TRBJ1-2; CDR3: CASTHGPYLYTF
V: TRBV13; J: TRBJ2-1; CDR3: CASSPWGVGNEQFF
V: TRBV7-9; J: TRBJ1-4; CDR3: CASSLVQEGEKLFF